These 21 T cell receptor beta chains were all obtained from the same sample, sequenced in a study of post-analysis software for immune sequencing data. Their recognized antigens are unknown. Notes on the study in general: Patients carried 4 or 5 TRBV segments more frequently than controls did, and TRBV5-6, TRBV5-1 and TRBV20-1 were among them.

Carried by the TCR beta cDNA libraries were unique molecular identifiers. MiXCR was run by TCRdb on the PCR reads, yielding one entry per CDR3 protein. Of about 400,000 distinct CDR3 sequences in the sample, roughly 35% are singletons; the top ten hold around 15%. Sequences were obtained from blood. These receptors were taken from a girl aged 5-17 years with multiple sclerosis.

V and J are TRBV20-1 and TRBJ1-2, with D tentatively TRBD1 (5 bases). The CDR3 is 15 residues long. Germline-derived CDR1 and CDR2 are DFQATT and SNEGSKA (reference sequence). V was shortened by 0 bases and J by 8 bases, with 19 bases between the two germline ends. CDR3 protein: CSARDSRDQKRGYTF. CDR3 sequence (DNA): TGCAGTGCTAGAGATTCTCGGGACCAAAAGCGGGGCTACACCTTC.

The chain has TRBV12-3 or TRBV12-4 and TRBJ1-1, with D uncertain. This CDR3 spans 12 amino acids. The V gene lost 5 bases and the J gene lost 5 bases, with 9 bases spanning the gap. The CDR3 coding sequence is TGTGCCAGCAGTACCCGACAAACTGAAGCTTTCTTT. This translates into CASSTRQTEAFF.

This clonotype was found a few times. V and J are TRBV12-3 or TRBV12-4 and TRBJ2-5; D is undetermined. V lost 2 bases and J 5 bases, leaving 9 bases between the germline ends. The CDR3 extends over 13 amino acids. The CDR3 protein is CASSLSSEETQYF. The CDR3 DNA reads as TGTGCCAGCAGTTTAAGTTCTGAGGAGACCCAGTACTTC.

This sequence joins TRBV7-9 and TRBJ2-3; 9 positions agree with TRBD1. CDR3 length: 16 residues. V lost 8 bases to trimming and J lost 3 bases; unmatched junction nucleotides: 12. Germline loops: CDR1 SEHNR, CDR2 FQNEAQ (reference sequence). The DNA of the CDR3 is TGTGCCAGCGGACCCTCGGGACAGGGTCGGACAGATACGCAGTATTTT. Translated, it gives CASGPSGQGRTDTQYF.

This rearrangement joins TRBV12-3 or TRBV12-4 to TRBJ2-5, with 12 nucleotides matching TRBD1. This CDR3 has 15 amino acids. The trim removed 4 bases at V and 11 bases at J, leaving 11 bases unmatched. The CDR3 reads CASSSGQGAIREQYF. The CDR3 region has the DNA TGTGCCAGCAGTTCGGGACAGGGGGCGATAAGAGAGCAGTACTTC.

This clonotype was detected ten times or more. The chain recombines TRBV29-1 with TRBJ2-6, with D uncertain. The length of the CDR3 is 13 residues. The germline V gene has CDR1 SQVTM and CDR2 ANQGSEA. Trimming shortened V by 6 bases and J by 2 bases, and 8 bases separated the two germline ends. CDR3 residues: CSVSSPGANVLTF. The CDR3 DNA is TGCAGCGTGTCCAGTCCTGGGGCCAACGTCCTGACTTTC. The whole variable domain, remainder taken from reference TRBV29-1 and TRBJ2-6, is SAVISQKPSRDICQRGTSLTIQCQVDSQVTMMFWYRQQPGQSLTLIATANQGSEATYESGFVIDKFPISRPNLTFSTLTVSNMSPEDSSIYLCSVSSPGANVLTFGAGSRLTVL.

The chain recombines TRBV7-8 with TRBJ2-1, with 12 bases matching TRBD2. The CDR3 is 15 residues long. Germline values: CDR1 SGHVS, CDR2 FQNEAQ. Trimming removed 1 base from V and 12 bases from J; junction bases left unmatched: 7. CDR3 protein: CASSLVSSGGAPQFF. The CDR3 nucleotides are TGTGCCAGCAGCTTAGTCTCTAGCGGGGGGGCCCCGCAGTTCTTC.

The chain joins TRBV6-6 to TRBJ1-2, with D unresolved. The CDR3 is made up of 11 amino acids. Trimming removed 8 bases from V and 7 bases from J, with 11 bases in between. Germline V gene sequence: CDR1 MNHNY, CDR2 SVGAGI (reference sequence). CDR3 residues: CASREDLGYTF. For the CDR3, the DNA is TGTGCCAGCCGGGAGGACCTTGGCTACACCTTC.

This clonotype was seen a few times. The chain links TRBV4-1 to TRBJ1-4; tentative D call: TRBD1 (6 bases). V was shortened by 4 bases and J by 3 bases, with 15 bases between the two germline ends. Looked up from germline, CDR1 is MGHRA and CDR2 is YSYEKL. The length of the CDR3 is 16 residues. CDR3 region: CASSLPPEGANEKLFF. The CDR3 nucleotides are TGCGCCAGCAGCCTGCCCCCCGAGGGGGCTAATGAAAAACTGTTTTTT.

The gene calls are TRBV12-3 or TRBV12-4 and TRBJ2-1; D perhaps matches TRBD1 (6 bases). The CDR3 has 15 amino acids. The ends were cut back, 2 bases at V and 9 bases at J, with 17 bases in the middle. CDR3 sequence reads: CASSLRWGRGGEQFF. CDR3 bases: TGTGCCAGCAGTTTAAGGTGGGGGCGCGGTGGTGAGCAGTTCTTC.

This clonotype was picked up a small number of times. This chain links TRBV6-5 with TRBJ2-1, with D perhaps matching TRBD2 (6 bases). Germline lookup yields CDR1 MNHEY and CDR2 SVGAGI. Trimming left V 2 bases short and J 4 bases short, with 12 bases between. The CDR3 has 15 residues. The CDR3 DNA sequence: TGTGCCAGCAGTTACGGGGCGGGGAGATACAATGAGCAGTTCTTC. It is translated as CASSYGAGRYNEQFF.

The chain joins TRBV7-9 to TRBJ2-4; 9 nucleotides line up with TRBD1. Germline assignment: CDR1 SEHNR and CDR2 FQNEAQ (reference sequence). Trimming at V came to 5 bases and at J to 5 bases, leaving 7 bases not matched to a gene. The CDR3 loop spans 15 amino acids. The DNA for the CDR3 is TGTGCCAGCAGCACCCAACAGGGGGCAGAAAACATTCAGTACTTC. The encoded protein is CASSTQQGAENIQYF.

This clonotype occurred a few times. This chain links TRBV7-2 with TRBJ2-3; D possibly corresponds to TRBD2 (6 bases). The germline V gene encodes CDR1 SGHTA and CDR2 FQGNSA. Trimming shortened V by 3 bases and J by 3 bases, and 22 bases separated the two germline ends. This CDR3 comprises 18 residues. CDR3 residues: CASSLRRSTGAFTDTQYF. In DNA, the CDR3 is TGTGCCAGCAGCTTGAGGCGGTCCACGGGAGCATTTACAGATACGCAGTATTTT.

The genes are TRBV5-6 and TRBJ2-1, with 7 positions matching TRBD2. The CDR3 runs to 12 residues. V lost 1 base and J lost 9; bases outside the gene matches: 1. Looked up from germline, CDR1 is SGHDT and CDR2 is YYEEEE. This CDR3 reads CASSLPGGEQFF. CDR3 bases: TGTGCCAGCAGCTTGCCGGGGGGTGAGCAGTTCTTC.

A few counts support this clonotype. The chain's CDR3 is CASSFDRKAGLQETQYF. As DNA, the CDR3 is TGTGCCAGCAGTTTCGATCGGAAAGCGGGGCTCCAAGAGACCCAGTACTTC. The chain couples TRBV27 to TRBJ2-5; 7 nucleotides line up with TRBD2. V shed 3 bases, J shed 1 base, and the junction held 11 bases outside the gene matches. The CDR3 is 17 residues long. Germline V gene sequence: CDR1 MNHEY, CDR2 SMNVEV (reference sequence).

J is TRBJ2-5 and V is TRBV28; D unresolved. Germline-derived CDR1 and CDR2 are MDHEN and SYDVKM. The CDR3 runs 13 residues. V lost 3 bases and J lost 5, with 10 bases in between. CDR3 sequence reads: CASSFLAFETQYF. The CDR3 nucleotides are TGTGCCAGCAGTTTTTTGGCTTTTGAGACCCAGTACTTC. The full variable domain, with the rest looked up from reference TRBV28 and TRBJ2-5, is DVKVTQSSRYLVKRTGEKVFLECVQDMDHENMFWYRQDPGLGLRLIYFSYDVKMKEKGDIPEGYSVSREKKERFSLILESASTNQTSMYLCASSFLAFETQYFGPGTRLLVL.

The gene calls are TRBV29-1 and TRBJ2-1; TRBD2 might be the D (6 bases). Germline CDR1 SQVTM, CDR2 ANQGSEA. This CDR3 has 15 residues. Trimming shortened V by 8 bases and J by 4 bases, and 21 bases separated the two germline ends. Here the CDR3 reads CSHNYMGGSYNEQFF. As DNA, the CDR3 is TGCAGCCATAACTACATGGGGGGATCATACAATGAGCAGTTCTTC.

Only a few counts were recorded for this clonotype. The rearrangement uses TRBV7-9 and TRBJ1-1, with D maybe TRBD1 (6 bases). The CDR3 contains 14 residues. The V gene's germline CDR1 is SEHNR and CDR2 FQNEAQ (reference sequence). The V and J ends lost 4 bases and 6 bases respectively, with 15 bases between them. The CDR3 reads CASSWTVRGAEAFF. The CDR3, as DNA: TGTGCCAGCAGCTGGACAGTTCGGGGGGCTGAAGCTTTCTTT.

Only a few counts were recorded for this clonotype. The chain combines TRBV5-6 with TRBJ2-3, with unresolved D. Germline CDR1 SGHDT, CDR2 YYEEEE. The CDR3 is made up of 13 amino acids. Trimming cost V 2 bases and J 4 bases, with 8 bases left between them. This CDR3 is CASSLLRADTQYF. In DNA form, the CDR3 reads TGTGCCAGCAGCTTACTAAGGGCAGATACGCAGTATTTT.

V and J are TRBV2 and TRBJ2-2, with D unresolved. The germline CDR1 and CDR2 sequences are SNHLY and FYNNEI. This CDR3 has 12 residues. The V gene lost 7 bases and the J gene lost 3 bases, with 6 bases spanning the gap. DNA of the CDR3: TGTGCCAGCAAGAAACACACCGGGGAGCTGTTTTTT. Protein sequence: CASKKHTGELFF. Variable domain in full (rest from reference TRBV2 and TRBJ2-2): EPEVTQTPSHQVTQMGQEVILRCVPISNHLYFYWYRQILGQKVEFLVSFYNNEISEKSEIFDDQFSVERPDGSNFTLKIRSTKLEDSAMYFCASKKHTGELFFGEGSRLTVL.

This clonotype was observed a few times. The chain combines TRBV4-3 with TRBJ1-2; the match to TRBD1 covers 7 bases. CDR1 and CDR2 (germline): LGHNA, YSLEER. Trimming removed 0 bases from V and 8 bases from J; junction bases left unmatched: 15. The CDR3 runs to 17 residues. The CDR3 sequence: CASSQEGVYGGGGGYTF. The CDR3, as DNA: TGCGCCAGCAGCCAAGAAGGGGTTTATGGAGGGGGCGGAGGCTACACCTTC.